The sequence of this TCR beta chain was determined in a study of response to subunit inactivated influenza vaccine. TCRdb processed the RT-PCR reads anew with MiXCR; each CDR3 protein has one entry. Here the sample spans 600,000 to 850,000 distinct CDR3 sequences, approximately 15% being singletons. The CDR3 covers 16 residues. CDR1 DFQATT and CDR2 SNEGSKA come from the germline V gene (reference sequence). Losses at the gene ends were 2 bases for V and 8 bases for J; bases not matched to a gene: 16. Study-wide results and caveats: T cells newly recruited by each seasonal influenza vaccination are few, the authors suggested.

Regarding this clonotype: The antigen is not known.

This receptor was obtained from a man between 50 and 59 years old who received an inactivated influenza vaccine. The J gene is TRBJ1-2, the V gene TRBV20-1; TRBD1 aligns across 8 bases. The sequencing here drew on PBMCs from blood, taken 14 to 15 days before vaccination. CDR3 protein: CSARFPGQVKVEGYTF. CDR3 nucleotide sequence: TGCAGTGCTAGATTCCCGGGACAGGTGAAGGTAGAGGGCTACACCTTC.